This record covers a single TCR beta chain. Per the original methods: Nucleated cell counts were estimated from reference gene primer amplification. Repertoires were generated with immunoSEQ multiplex PCR, while TCRdb's copy carries only in-frame clones and drops some. The DNA was the basis for D and trimming; V, J and clone size are from that table. The sample gives 250,000 or so clones, around nine tenths of which show up once; roughly 8.5% is in the top ten. The data derive from a study of blood T cell repertoires in COVID-19. At the level of the study: COVID-19 samples from acute and convalescent phases originated in the United States, Italy and Spain. T cells, B-cell-depleted T cells, or PBMCs supplied cDNA or gDNA.

The CDR3 is 19 residues long. The junction had 14 bases not matched to a gene; V was cut back by 1 base and J by 0 bases. Germline assignment: CDR1 GTSNPN and CDR2 SVGIG (reference sequence). The chain employs TRBV30 and TRBJ2-3; TRBD2 aligns across 9 bases. Sequencing input: peripheral blood. The clonotype originates from a man aged 40-49 years with active or convalescent COVID-19. CDR3 in DNA: TGTGCCTGGAGTGGACTTGGGGCGGGAGGGATTCGTAGCACAGATACGCAGTATTTT. Its translation: CAWSGLGAGGIRSTDTQYF.